The 22 T cell receptor beta chains below all came from one sample that was sequenced in a study of siplizumab effects on memory and regulatory T cells. Profiled with immunoSEQ multiplex PCR; TCRdb holds only in-frame clones, not every one. The table includes some 100,000 clones, about 90% detected once. The specimen sequenced was CD4+ T cells sorted from blood. The receptor set was obtained from a human donor in good health. Some clones in this sample may be carry-over from other donors' samples.

The V gene is TRBV27, the J gene TRBJ2-4, with D perhaps given as TRBD1 or TRBD2 (5 bases each). This CDR3 spans 15 amino acids. Per germline, CDR1 MNHEY and CDR2 SMNVEV (reference sequence). The V end lost 4 bases, the J end lost 1 base, and 11 bases lay between the germline ends. In DNA form, the CDR3 reads TGTGCCAGCAGTTCATACGGGACGGCCAAAAACATTCAGTACTTC. This translates into CASSSYGTAKNIQYF.

The chain recombines TRBV7-9 with TRBJ2-3; possibly TRBD1 or TRBD2 for D (5 bases each). With 4 bases removed from V and 0 bases from J, the gap between germline ends came to 17 bases. This CDR3 spans 17 amino acids. In germline, CDR1 is SEHNR, CDR2 FQNEAQ (reference sequence). The CDR3 nucleotides read TGTGCCAGCAGCTATGGGGCGGGCGGGCCGAGCACAGATACGCAGTATTTT. Residues: CASSYGAGGPSTDTQYF.

This sequence joins TRBV10-3 and TRBJ1-1; D remains unclear. Trimming stripped 2 bases from V and 1 base from J, with 5 bases between. The CDR3 loop spans 13 amino acids. CDR1 ENHRY and CDR2 SYGVKD come from the germline V gene. CDR3 coding DNA: TGTGCCATCAGTGAGGTGGGGAACACTGAAGCTTTCTTT. Encoded protein: CAISEVGNTEAFF.

This clone was seen a single time. V is TRBV11-2 and J is TRBJ1-1, with unresolved D. V was cut by 0 bases and J by 1 base, with 6 bases left in between. This CDR3 has 14 amino acids. CDR1 and CDR2 from the germline V gene are SGHAT and FQNNGV. CDR3 coding DNA: TGTGCCAGCAGCTTAGATGTTCCGAACACTGAAGCTTTCTTT. This codes for CASSLDVPNTEAFF.

This clone was observed a single time. The rearrangement joins TRBV19 to TRBJ1-1, with D perhaps TRBD1 (5 bases). Trimming took off 10 bases at V and 11 bases at J, with 23 bases between the two ends. Germline V gene data show CDR1 as LNHDA and CDR2 as SQIVND (reference sequence). CDR3 length: 13 residues. DNA of the CDR3: TGTGCCACAGCGACGCGGGGGGTTATTAAGGCTTTCTTT. Translated: CATATRGVIKAFF. Combining the CDR3 with reference TRBV19 and TRBJ1-1 gives the whole variable domain DGGITQSPKYLFRKEGQNVTLSCEQNLNHDAMYWYRQDPGQGLRLIYYSQIVNDFQKGDIAEGYSVSREKKESFPLTVTSAQKNPTAFYLCATATRGVIKAFFGQGTRLTVV.

The chain couples TRBV4-1 to TRBJ2-5; 9 nucleotides match TRBD2. V was clipped by 1 base and J by 2 bases; unmatched bases: 5. The CDR3 sequence is 16 residues long. The V gene's germline CDR1 is MGHRA and CDR2 YSYEKL. The CDR3 is CASSQGGTSPQETQYF. The CDR3 DNA reads TGCGCCAGCAGCCAAGGTGGGACTAGCCCACAAGAGACCCAGTACTTC.

This chain uses TRBV29-1 with TRBJ1-2, with 9 bases fitting TRBD1. The V gene's germline CDR1 is SQVTM and CDR2 ANQGSEA. The V gene end was trimmed by 6 bases and the J gene end by 8 bases; junction bases not matched to a gene: 10. This CDR3 region has 13 residues. The CDR3 DNA sequence: TGCAGCGTGGTTCTTAACAGGGGGCGCGGCTACACCTTC. This sequence encodes CSVVLNRGRGYTF.

This clone was seen once. The chain carries TRBV28 and TRBJ2-1, with TRBD2 identical over 9 bases. Germline V gene lookup returns CDR1 MDHEN and CDR2 SYDVKM. Trimming cost V 4 bases and J 10 bases; bases outside gene matches: 11. The CDR3 is 15 amino acids. The CDR3 reads CASSSTGGRAEEQFF. CDR3 nucleotides: TGTGCCAGCAGTTCAACGGGCGGGAGGGCAGAGGAGCAGTTCTTC.

The gene calls are TRBV9 and TRBJ1-2; D ambiguous. Trimming pared 5 bases from V and 4 bases from J, leaving 12 bases between. This CDR3 is 13 amino acids long. Germline V CDR1 and CDR2: SGDLS, YYNGEE. In nucleotides, the CDR3 is TGTGCCAGCAGTTCCAGAGGACCCTATGGCTACACCTTC. This codes for CASSSRGPYGYTF.

This chain joins TRBV27 and TRBJ1-2; the match to TRBD1 covers 9 bases. V trimming: 4 bases; J trimming: 5 bases; junction bases outside the gene matches: 8. The CDR3 sequence is 15 residues long. Looked up from germline, CDR1 is MNHEY and CDR2 is SMNVEV (reference sequence). CDR3 sequence (DNA): TGTGCCAGCAGTTCCACAGGGGGCTCTAGATATGGCTACACCTTC. Amino acids: CASSSTGGSRYGYTF.

The chain uses TRBV18 and TRBJ2-7; 10 nucleotides align to TRBD2. Looked up from germline, CDR1 is KGHSH and CDR2 is LQKENI. CDR3 length equals 16 residues. Trimming at V came to 4 bases and at J to 2 bases, leaving 8 bases not matched to a gene. CDR3 nucleotides: TGTGCCAGCTCACGGACTAGCGGAACCAATCCCTACGAGCAGTACTTC. Amino acids: CASSRTSGTNPYEQYF.

V is TRBV18 and J is TRBJ2-6; D is possibly TRBD1 (6 bases). With 1 base removed from V and 1 base from J, the gap between germline ends came to 11 bases. The CDR3 runs to 17 residues. Per germline, CDR1 KGHSH and CDR2 LQKENI. CDR3 residues: CASSPLRGTSGANVLTF. CDR3 DNA: TGTGCCAGCTCACCACTCAGGGGAACTTCTGGGGCCAACGTCCTGACTTTC.

V gene TRBV5-4 combines with J gene TRBJ1-1; TRBD1 might be the D (6 bases). Trimming removed 3 bases at V and 4 bases at J, with 13 bases between. The CDR3 has 14 residues. Looked up from germline, CDR1 is SGHNT and CDR2 is YYREEE (reference sequence). In nucleotides, the CDR3 is TGTGCCAGCAGCTCGGGGGCGAGGGGCACTGAAGCTTTCTTT. It yields the protein CASSSGARGTEAFF.

This sequence joins TRBV2 and TRBJ2-7; TRBD1 agrees at 8 bases. The CDR3 loop spans 13 amino acids. Per germline, CDR1 SNHLY and CDR2 FYNNEI. After removal of 8 bases from V and 1 base from J, the junction contained 4 bases not matched to a gene. The DNA of the CDR3 is TGTGCCAGCGGGCGGGACAGGTCCTACGAGCAGTACTTC. Protein: CASGRDRSYEQYF.

The chain joins TRBV4-1 to TRBJ2-3; 8 bases line up with TRBD1. With 4 bases clipped from V and 2 bases from J, the junction kept 11 bases outside the gene matches. From germline, CDR1 is MGHRA and CDR2 YSYEKL. This CDR3 is 17 amino acids long. CDR3 nucleotides: TGCGCCAGCAGCCCTCCTCCGTCGACAGGGGACACAGATACGCAGTATTTT. Its protein is CASSPPPSTGDTDTQYF.

This chain connects TRBV11-2 to TRBJ2-2; 8 bases line up with TRBD1. The CDR3 length is 15 residues. The germline CDR1 and CDR2 sequences are SGHAT and FQNNGV. V was clipped by 6 bases and J by 0 bases; unmatched bases: 3. CDR3: CASRVTGANTGELFF. The CDR3 DNA reads TGTGCCAGCAGAGTGACAGGGGCGAACACCGGGGAGCTGTTTTTT.

This sequence joins TRBV7-2 and TRBJ1-3; a possible D gene is TRBD1 (5 bases). V gave up 4 bases and J gave up 4 bases, with 14 bases separating them. This CDR3 is 15 amino acids long. The V gene's germline CDR1 is SGHTA and CDR2 FQGNSA. The CDR3 DNA is TGTGCCAGCAGCTCTTCCGGGGGTCCGGGAAACACCATATATTTT. This gives the protein CASSSSGGPGNTIYF.

The CDR3, as DNA: TGTGCCAGCAGCGGTAGCGGGGGAAGGGAGACCCAGTACTTC. Its translation is CASSGSGGRETQYF. The chain has TRBV11-3 and TRBJ2-5, with TRBD2 identical over 9 bases. Germline lookup yields CDR1 SGHNT and CDR2 YENEEA. The CDR3 covers 14 residues. V lost 5 bases, J lost 5 bases, and 6 bases stayed unmatched.

The chain uses TRBV9 and TRBJ2-5; D may be TRBD2 (6 bases). The ends were cut back, 6 bases at V and 3 bases at J, with 9 bases in the middle. The CDR3 length is 12 residues. Germline V CDR1 and CDR2: SGDLS, YYNGEE. The CDR3 DNA follows: TGTGCCAGCATGGGGGGAGAAGAGACCCAGTACTTC. This translates into CASMGGEETQYF.

This chain uses TRBV5-8 with TRBJ2-5; possible D gene TRBD2, 6 bases. This CDR3 contains 13 residues. From germline, CDR1 is SGHTS and CDR2 YDEGEE. V was clipped by 7 bases and J by 3 bases, with 13 bases between them. The CDR3 here is CASATGVEETQYF. The CDR3 nucleotides are TGTGCCAGCGCCACGGGGGTCGAAGAGACCCAGTACTTC. The full variable domain, completed using reference TRBV5-8 and TRBJ2-5, is EAGVTQSPTHLIKTRGQQATLRCSPISGHTSVYWYQQALGLGLQFLLWYDEGEERNRGNFPPRFSGRQFPNYSSELNVNALELEDSALYLCASATGVEETQYFGPGTRLLVL.

The V call is TRBV5-1, the J call TRBJ2-1; 9 bases fit TRBD2. There are 17 residues in the CDR3. Unmatched junction bases numbered 11, after V lost 3 bases and J lost 4 bases. The V gene's germline CDR1 is SGHRS and CDR2 YFSETQ. CDR3 sequence reads: CASSSASLAGLYNEQFF. The CDR3 region has the DNA TGCGCCAGCAGCTCTGCGTCACTAGCGGGCTTATACAATGAGCAGTTCTTC.

DNA for the CDR3: TGTGCCAGCAGCCCTTTAGCGGGAGGCTCCACAGATACGCAGTATTTT. This codes for CASSPLAGGSTDTQYF. The rearrangement uses TRBV14 and TRBJ2-3; 10 bases line up with TRBD2. V gave up 4 bases and J gave up 2 bases; unmatched junction bases: 6. The CDR3 is 16 amino acids. Germline V CDR1 and CDR2: SGHDN, FVKESK.